Reported below is one T cell receptor beta chain. The antigen is not known. Each patient with chemo-refractory metastatic non-small-cell lung cancer was treated with focal radiation plus CTLA-4 blockade using ipilimumab. Method: immunoSEQ multiplex PCR; TCRdb's copy keeps in-frame clones and lacks some. Here the sample spans about 54,000 clones, 65% to 80% being singletons. The length of the CDR3 is 15 residues. V gave up 2 bases and J gave up 1 base; unmatched junction bases: 4. CDR1 is SGHDT and CDR2 is YYEEEE in the germline V gene. The data originate from a study of radiotherapy plus CTLA-4 blockade in lung cancer. The study, taken as a whole, reports: With interferon-beta, early dynamics of blood T cell clones were reported to best predict response.

The input for sequencing was peripheral blood, taken from a patient treated with radiotherapy plus ipilimumab. The TCR was taken from a human donor with non-small cell lung cancer who had a partial response to radiotherapy plus ipilimumab. The gene calls are TRBV5-6 and TRBJ2-7; 9 positions agree with TRBD1. CDR3 amino acids: CASSLTGQGSYEQYF. CDR3 in DNA: TGTGCCAGCAGCTTAACGGGACAGGGTTCCTACGAGCAGTACTTC.